The clone carrying this T cell receptor (beta chain) was seen many times. What it binds is not known. The sample is drawn from a study of Graves' ophthalmopathy and Graves' hyperthyroidism. Whole-study findings and limits: Ophthalmopathy and stable hyperthyroidism were discriminated by a 13-signature model, with roughly 86% sensitivity and approximately 77% specificity.

The TCR beta CDR3 regions underwent amplification from RNA transcripts. Second-round multiplex PCR came after first-round RT-PCR with HTBI primers. TCRdb recomputed calls from the multiplex PCR reads with MiXCR, one row per CDR3 protein. The sample has around 470,000 distinct CDR3 sequences; 14% are singletons. Uncontrolled infections, other autoimmune diseases, pregnancy or lactation barred patients from enrollment. Each diagnosis was determined on the basis of clinical symptoms, serum thyroxine, TRAb, thyroid ultrasound and orbital computed tomography. The germline V gene encodes CDR1 SGHTA and CDR2 FQGTGA. Trimming shortened V by 5 bases and J by 2 bases, and 9 bases separated the two germline ends. This CDR3 region has 13 residues.

This clonotype originated in a woman in her 30s with Graves' ophthalmopathy. J is TRBJ1-2 and V is TRBV7-3, with D perhaps matching TRBD1 (5 bases). The specimen sequenced was blood. The CDR3 nucleotides read TGTGCCAGCAGCAAGGACAAGAACTATGGCTACACCTTC. Its translation: CASSKDKNYGYTF. The full variable domain, its missing parts supplied by reference TRBV7-3 and TRBJ1-2, is GAGVSQTPSNKVTEKGKYVELRCDPISGHTALYWYRQSLGQGPEFLIYFQGTGAADDSGLPNDRFFAVRPEGSVSTLKIQRTERGDSAVYLCASSKDKNYGYTFGSGTRLTVV.